The rows below give T cell receptor beta chains drawn from one sample of a study of blood T cell repertoires in COVID-19. Assay used: immunoSEQ multiplex PCR; TCRdb lists only in-frame clones, some missing. The sample includes approximately 240,000 clones, around 84% of them seen just once. The sequencing input was peripheral blood. All receptors come from a woman of 80 years or more with active or convalescent COVID-19. Each CDR3 is given with its conserved first and last residue. Each record gives: CDR3 DNA, CDR3 protein, J gene, clone size, D gene, V gene. The D gene is left open where the match is weak. Part of the rows lack a size; the others show once, few, many or a class for expanded clones.

cdr3_nt: TGCGCCAGCAGTCCGGACGGCGGGAGAGCCTACAATGAGCAGTTCTTC; cdr3_aa: CASSPDGGRAYNEQFF; j_call: TRBJ2-1; clone_size: NA; d_call: TRBD2; v_call: TRBV5-1
cdr3_nt: TGTGCCAGCAGCTACGACAGGGTCTTCACCGGGGAGCTGTTTTTT; cdr3_aa: CASSYDRVFTGELFF; j_call: TRBJ2-2; clone_size: NA; d_call: TRBD1; v_call: TRBV11-2
cdr3_nt: TGTGCCATCAACCCTGGACAGGGCCACTACGAGCAGTACTTC; cdr3_aa: CAINPGQGHYEQYF; j_call: TRBJ2-7; clone_size: NA; d_call: TRBD1; v_call: TRBV10-3
cdr3_nt: TGTGCCAGCAGCTTTTCTCAGGGGGGAGAGACCCAGTACTTC; cdr3_aa: CASSFSQGGETQYF; j_call: TRBJ2-5; clone_size: NA; d_call: NA; v_call: TRBV5-4
cdr3_nt: TGTGCCAGCAGTTCATCGACAGGGTGGCATTCACCCCTCCACTTT; cdr3_aa: CASSSSTGWHSPLHF; j_call: TRBJ1-6; clone_size: NA; d_call: TRBD1; v_call: TRBV28
cdr3_nt: TGCGCCAGCAGCTTGAGACAGAGCTCTGGGGCCAACGTCCTGACTTTC; cdr3_aa: CASSLRQSSGANVLTF; j_call: TRBJ2-6; clone_size: once; d_call: NA; v_call: TRBV5-1
cdr3_nt: TGTGCCAGCAGCTACGACAGCTTCGGGAACTATGGCTACACCTTC; cdr3_aa: CASSYDSFGNYGYTF; j_call: TRBJ1-2; clone_size: NA; d_call: NA; v_call: TRBV3-1/TRBV3-2
cdr3_nt: TGCGCCAGCAGCCAAGAACTAGGACAGGGCAATAGGGAAAAACTGTTTTTT; cdr3_aa: CASSQELGQGNREKLFF; j_call: TRBJ1-4; clone_size: once; d_call: TRBD1; v_call: TRBV4-1
cdr3_nt: TGTGCCAGCTCACCACAGGGACTAGCGGGCACAGATACGCAGTATTTT; cdr3_aa: CASSPQGLAGTDTQYF; j_call: TRBJ2-3; clone_size: NA; d_call: TRBD2; v_call: TRBV18
cdr3_nt: TGTGCCAGCCGGGACAGTTTTTATACGCAGTATTTT; cdr3_aa: CASRDSFYTQYF; j_call: TRBJ2-3; clone_size: NA; d_call: TRBD1; v_call: TRBV6-5
cdr3_nt: TGTGCCAGCTCACCACCTTCGGAGGTTAGCTCCTATAATTCACCCCTCCACTTT; cdr3_aa: CASSPPSEVSSYNSPLHF; j_call: TRBJ1-6; clone_size: NA; d_call: NA; v_call: TRBV18
cdr3_nt: TGTGCCAGCAGTTCGGGAGGGGGAGGTCAGCCCCAGCATTTT; cdr3_aa: CASSSGGGGQPQHF; j_call: TRBJ1-5; clone_size: NA; d_call: NA; v_call: TRBV28
cdr3_nt: TGTGCCAGCAGAACCCTGACAGGGAGGACCTCCTACGAGCAGTACTTC; cdr3_aa: CASRTLTGRTSYEQYF; j_call: TRBJ2-7; clone_size: NA; d_call: NA; v_call: TRBV11-2
cdr3_nt: TGTGCCTGGAGTACCGGGGCCGGGGAGCTGTTTTTT; cdr3_aa: CAWSTGAGELFF; j_call: TRBJ2-2; clone_size: NA; d_call: NA; v_call: TRBV30
cdr3_nt: TGCGCCAGCAGCCCGGGCACCGGGGAGCTGTTTTTT; cdr3_aa: CASSPGTGELFF; j_call: TRBJ2-2; clone_size: NA; d_call: NA; v_call: TRBV5-1
cdr3_nt: TGTGCCAGCATCAGGACTAGCGGCGCGAACACCGGGGAGCTGTTTTTT; cdr3_aa: CASIRTSGANTGELFF; j_call: TRBJ2-2; clone_size: NA; d_call: TRBD2; v_call: TRBV11-2
cdr3_nt: TGCGCCAGCAGCTTGGAAGGGGGCGGAGAGACCCAGTACTTC; cdr3_aa: CASSLEGGGETQYF; j_call: TRBJ2-5; clone_size: NA; d_call: TRBD1; v_call: TRBV5-1
cdr3_nt: TGTGCCAGCAGCTTTAACAGGGGTGAGACCCAGTACTTC; cdr3_aa: CASSFNRGETQYF; j_call: TRBJ2-5; clone_size: NA; d_call: TRBD1; v_call: TRBV7-2
cdr3_nt: TGTGCCAGCAGCCAGGCGGGGAGTTACAATGAGCAGTTCTTC; cdr3_aa: CASSQAGSYNEQFF; j_call: TRBJ2-1; clone_size: NA; d_call: NA; v_call: TRBV3-1/TRBV3-2
cdr3_nt: TGTGCCAGCAGCCCCGTGGACAGGGCGGGCTACACCTTC; cdr3_aa: CASSPVDRAGYTF; j_call: TRBJ1-2; clone_size: NA; d_call: TRBD1; v_call: TRBV5-4
cdr3_nt: TGTGCCAGCAGCCTCGCAGGGGGCAATCAGCCCCAGCATTTT; cdr3_aa: CASSLAGGNQPQHF; j_call: TRBJ1-5; clone_size: NA; d_call: NA; v_call: TRBV7-9
cdr3_nt: TGTGCCAGCAGCAGCCAGGCTCTAACCTTATCTGGGGCCAACGTCCTGACTTTC; cdr3_aa: CASSSQALTLSGANVLTF; j_call: TRBJ2-6; clone_size: NA; d_call: NA; v_call: TRBV7-2
cdr3_nt: TGTGCCAGCCGCCCCGGTCTAACCGGGGAGCTGTTTTTT; cdr3_aa: CASRPGLTGELFF; j_call: TRBJ2-2; clone_size: NA; d_call: NA; v_call: TRBV2
cdr3_nt: TGCGCCAGCAGACCTGGAGGACGGGGGATCAGACAAGAGACCCAGTACTTC; cdr3_aa: CASRPGGRGIRQETQYF; j_call: TRBJ2-5; clone_size: few; d_call: NA; v_call: TRBV5-1
cdr3_nt: TGTGCCAGCAGATCTCAGGGGGCCTACAATGAGCAGTTCTTC; cdr3_aa: CASRSQGAYNEQFF; j_call: TRBJ2-1; clone_size: NA; d_call: TRBD1; v_call: TRBV11-3
cdr3_nt: TGTGCCAGCAGCTCAGCGTGGAACGAGCAGTACTTC; cdr3_aa: CASSSAWNEQYF; j_call: TRBJ2-7; clone_size: few; d_call: NA; v_call: TRBV11-2
cdr3_nt: TGTGCCAGCAGCTTAGGACAGGGGGTGTACGAGCAGTACTTC; cdr3_aa: CASSLGQGVYEQYF; j_call: TRBJ2-7; clone_size: NA; d_call: TRBD1; v_call: TRBV7-2
cdr3_nt: TGCAGCGTCCCTCTCACGGGACAGGGGAACTATGGCTACACCTTC; cdr3_aa: CSVPLTGQGNYGYTF; j_call: TRBJ1-2; clone_size: NA; d_call: TRBD1; v_call: TRBV29-1
cdr3_nt: TGTGCCAGTACATTGGATGCCGGGACAGGGTTGAACACTGAAGCTTTCTTT; cdr3_aa: CASTLDAGTGLNTEAFF; j_call: TRBJ1-1; clone_size: few; d_call: TRBD1; v_call: TRBV19
cdr3_nt: TGCGCCAGCAGCTGGACCTCAGGGGTGAACACTGAAGCTTTCTTT; cdr3_aa: CASSWTSGVNTEAFF; j_call: TRBJ1-1; clone_size: NA; d_call: NA; v_call: TRBV5-1
cdr3_nt: TGTGCCAGCAGCTTCTTTAGCGGGGTCTCCTACGAGCAGTACTTC; cdr3_aa: CASSFFSGVSYEQYF; j_call: TRBJ2-7; clone_size: NA; d_call: TRBD2; v_call: TRBV7-3
cdr3_nt: TGTGCCAGCAGCCAGGGGAGAGACACTGAAGCTTTCTTT; cdr3_aa: CASSQGRDTEAFF; j_call: TRBJ1-1; clone_size: NA; d_call: NA; v_call: TRBV9
cdr3_nt: TGTGCCAGCAGCCCCCGAGGGACTAGTGGCGGGGAGCTGTTTTTT; cdr3_aa: CASSPRGTSGGELFF; j_call: TRBJ2-2; clone_size: NA; d_call: NA; v_call: TRBV21-1
cdr3_nt: TGCGCCAGCCGTTTGAACACTGAAGCTTTCTTT; cdr3_aa: CASRLNTEAFF; j_call: TRBJ1-1; clone_size: NA; d_call: NA; v_call: TRBV5-1